These 10 T cell receptor beta chains share one sample of origin, sequenced in a study of cytomegalovirus exposure and HLA in healthy donors. PCR amplification relied on 60 Vbeta primers (plus 13 Jbeta primers). Measured with immunoSEQ multiplex PCR; TCRdb has only the in-frame clones, and not every one. This table has fewer than 200,000 clones, around 78% appearing once. Specimen: PBMCs. The receptors shown here come from a female donor in good health and CMV-seronegative.

The chain employs TRBV5-1 and TRBJ1-2; D not resolved. CDR1 is SGHRS, CDR2 YFSETQ, per germline. Trimming removed 4 bases at V and 6 bases at J, with 19 bases between. The CDR3 is 15 amino acids. DNA of the CDR3: TGCGCCAGCAGCCCCACGGCATGGCGGCCGGATGGCTACACCTTC. This gives the protein CASSPTAWRPDGYTF.

The genes are TRBV27 and TRBJ1-2; 8 bases map to TRBD1. The trim removed 0 bases at V and 3 bases at J, leaving 9 bases unmatched. The CDR3 runs 17 residues. In germline, CDR1 is MNHEY, CDR2 SMNVEV (reference sequence). CDR3 residues: CASSLSMGQGAYYGYTF. Here the CDR3 DNA reads TGTGCCAGCAGTTTATCGATGGGGCAGGGGGCGTACTATGGCTACACCTTC.

The rearrangement uses TRBV7-2 and TRBJ2-5; no clear D gene. Judging by the DNA end, TRBJ2-7 fits better; the J call may be wrong. This CDR3 comprises 12 residues. Germline CDR1 and CDR2: SGHTA and FQGNSA. CDR3 sequence (DNA): TGTGCCAGCAGCCACCCTGCCTACGAGCAGTACTTC. Protein sequence: CASSHPAYEQYF.

The chain uses TRBV5-1 and TRBJ2-3, with 9 bases fitting TRBD2. CDR1 and CDR2 (germline): SGHRS, YFSETQ. The CDR3 is made up of 14 amino acids. Trimming took 5 bases from V and 3 from J; bases not matched to a gene: 4. This chain's CDR3 is CASRSGGSTDTQYF. CDR3 coding DNA: TGCGCCAGCAGAAGCGGGGGGTCAACAGATACGCAGTATTTT.

The chain joins TRBV4-1 to TRBJ1-1, with D possibly being TRBD1 (6 bases). This CDR3 contains 14 residues. V lost 4 bases, J lost 0 bases, and 9 bases lay in between. Germline CDR1 and CDR2: MGHRA and YSYEKL. The CDR3 loop is CASSPGQLNTEAFF. Here the CDR3 DNA reads TGCGCCAGCAGCCCAGGACAGCTGAACACTGAAGCTTTCTTT.

CDR3 nucleotides: TGCGCCAGCAGCCAAGACCGGGACTACACAGATACGCAGTATTTT. This sequence encodes CASSQDRDYTDTQYF. V is TRBV4-3 and J is TRBJ2-3; 7 bases map to TRBD2. Germline V gives CDR1 LGHNA, CDR2 YSLEER. This CDR3 has 15 residues. Trimming at V came to 0 bases and at J to 2 bases, leaving 2 bases not matched to a gene.

The rearrangement uses TRBV6-5 and TRBJ1-2, with TRBD1 matching 10 bases. Unmatched junction bases numbered 5, after V lost 6 bases and J lost 4 bases. Per germline, CDR1 MNHEY and CDR2 SVGAGI. The CDR3 is 14 residues long. CDR3 in DNA: TGTGCCAGCAGACTGACAGGGGGCAGCTATGGCTACACCTTC. Residues: CASRLTGGSYGYTF.

The chain carries TRBV6-5 and TRBJ1-5; TRBD1 is a possible D gene (5 bases). The germline CDR1 and CDR2 sequences are MNHEY and SVGAGI. The V and J ends lost 4 bases and 2 bases respectively, with 12 bases between them. The length of the CDR3 is 15 residues. The CDR3 spells CASSLDTHGNQPQHF. The CDR3, as DNA: TGTGCCAGCAGTTTGGACACCCATGGCAATCAGCCCCAGCATTTT.

This chain joins TRBV27 and TRBJ2-7, with a tentative D call TRBD1 (6 bases). Germline CDR1 MNHEY, CDR2 SMNVEV (reference sequence). The CDR3 is made up of 16 amino acids. The V and J ends lost 2 bases and 4 bases respectively, with 18 bases between them. The CDR3 DNA is TGTGCCAGCAGTTTACTTCAAGGGGGTATTGGGTACGAGCAGTACTTC. Amino acids: CASSLLQGGIGYEQYF.

A word on this clone: Germline is not matched at one junction end, which may reflect a read error. The rearrangement links TRBV27 to TRBJ2-6; TRBD1 aligns across 9 bases. The germline V gene encodes CDR1 MNHEY and CDR2 SMNVEV (reference sequence). The CDR3 runs to 18 residues. CDR3 DNA: TGTGCCAGCAGTTTAAGGGGGACAGGGTACGCTGGGGCCAACGGCCTGACTTTC. Its protein is CASSLRGTGYAGANGLTF.